Below are 3 T cell receptor beta chains sequenced from a single sample in a study of T cells in Graves' hyperthyroidism and ophthalmopathy. The TCR beta CDR3 regions underwent amplification using RNA transcripts as the source. With the HTBI primer set, the TCR CDR3 went through a first round of RT-PCR. From the multiplex PCR reads, TCRdb called clonotypes with MiXCR, one entry per CDR3 protein. The sample gives roughly 500,000 distinct CDR3 sequences, approximately 15% of which show up once; more than 5% is in the top ten. Source material: blood. The receptors originated from a woman aged 30 to 39 with Graves' hyperthyroidism that later progressed to Graves' ophthalmopathy.

In its sample, this clonotype was seen many times. The chain employs TRBV5-6 and TRBJ2-7; D gene unclear. The V end was cut by 2 bases, the J end by 7 bases, with 13 bases between. The CDR3 has 13 residues. CDR1 is SGHDT, CDR2 YYEEEE, per germline. Here the CDR3 reads CASSFQSREEQYF. CDR3 in DNA: TGTGCCAGCAGCTTTCAATCCAGAGAAGAGCAGTACTTC. The full variable domain, completed using reference TRBV5-6 and TRBJ2-7, is DAGVTQSPTHLIKTRGQQVTLRCSPKSGHDTVSWYQQALGQGPQFIFQYYEEEERQRGNFPDRFSGHQFPNYSSELNVNALLLGDSALYLCASSFQSREEQYFGPGTRLTVT.

The V gene is TRBV5-1, the J gene TRBJ1-1, with a possible D match to TRBD1 (6 bases). CDR1 and CDR2 (germline): SGHRS, YFSETQ. Trimming took 2 bases from V and 0 from J, leaving 11 bases between them. The CDR3 has 15 residues. The CDR3 spells CASSFRDTMNTEAFF. In DNA, the CDR3 is TGCGCCAGCAGCTTCCGGGACACCATGAACACTGAAGCTTTCTTT.

This clonotype was counted ten times or more. This sequence joins TRBV28 and TRBJ2-1, with D possibly being TRBD2 (5 bases). The CDR3 runs to 15 residues. The germline V gene has CDR1 MDHEN and CDR2 SYDVKM. Trimming took 6 bases from V and 4 from J, leaving 16 bases between them. CDR3 amino acids: CASRRDQSLYNEQFF. CDR3 sequence (DNA): TGTGCCAGCAGGAGGGATCAATCTCTTTACAATGAGCAGTTCTTC.